This TCR beta chain was recorded in a study of Graves' ophthalmopathy and Graves' hyperthyroidism. RNA transcripts provided the template for amplifying TCR beta CDR3 regions. HTBI primers primed a first-round RT-PCR, and a second-round multiplex PCR followed. TCRdb itself ran the multiplex PCR reads through MiXCR, one entry per CDR3 protein. Here the sample spans about 370,000 distinct CDR3 sequences, approximately 18% being singletons. Looked up from germline, CDR1 is MNHNS and CDR2 is SASEGT. The ends were cut back, 8 bases at V and 1 base at J, with 11 bases in the middle. This CDR3 has 13 residues. Of note for this clonotype: Its matching antigen is unknown.

Study-level results: A 13-signature model separated ophthalmopathy from stable hyperthyroidism, reaching 85% to 90% sensitivity and around 83% specificity cross-validated.

Sample: peripheral blood. The V and J genes are TRBV6-1 and TRBJ1-1; D ambiguous. This TCR derives from an adult woman with stable Graves' hyperthyroidism. The CDR3 loop is CASARTENTEAFF. CDR3 nucleotides: TGTGCCAGCGCGCGTACAGAGAACACTGAAGCTTTCTTT.